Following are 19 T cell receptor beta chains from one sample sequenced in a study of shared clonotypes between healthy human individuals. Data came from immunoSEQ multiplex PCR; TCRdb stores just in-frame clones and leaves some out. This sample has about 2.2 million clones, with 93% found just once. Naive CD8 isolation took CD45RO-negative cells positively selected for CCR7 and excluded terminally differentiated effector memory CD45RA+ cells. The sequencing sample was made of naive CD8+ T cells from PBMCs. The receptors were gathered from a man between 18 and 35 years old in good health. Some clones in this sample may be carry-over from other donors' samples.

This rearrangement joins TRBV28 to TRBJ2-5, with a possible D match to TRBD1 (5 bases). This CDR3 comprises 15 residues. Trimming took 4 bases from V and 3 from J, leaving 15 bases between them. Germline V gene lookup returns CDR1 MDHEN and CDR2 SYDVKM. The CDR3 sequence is CASSSPRGGKETQYF. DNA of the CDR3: TGTGCCAGCAGTTCCCCTAGGGGTGGGAAAGAGACCCAGTACTTC.

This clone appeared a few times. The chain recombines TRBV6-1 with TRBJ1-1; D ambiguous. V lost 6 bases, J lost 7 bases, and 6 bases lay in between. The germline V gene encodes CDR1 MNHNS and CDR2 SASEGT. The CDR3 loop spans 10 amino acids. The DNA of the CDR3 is TGTGCCAGCAGGGTCCGTGAAGCTTTCTTT. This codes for CASRVREAFF.

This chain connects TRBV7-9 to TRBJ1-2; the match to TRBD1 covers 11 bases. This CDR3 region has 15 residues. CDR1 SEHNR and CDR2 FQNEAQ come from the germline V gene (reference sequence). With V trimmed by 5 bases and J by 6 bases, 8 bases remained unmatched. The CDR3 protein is CASSVMDRGLDGYTF. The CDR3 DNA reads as TGTGCCAGCAGCGTAATGGACAGGGGGCTAGATGGCTACACCTTC.

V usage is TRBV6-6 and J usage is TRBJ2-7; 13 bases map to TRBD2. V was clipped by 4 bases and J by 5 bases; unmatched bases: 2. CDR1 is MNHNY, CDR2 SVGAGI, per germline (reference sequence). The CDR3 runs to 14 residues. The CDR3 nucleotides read TGTGCCAGCAGTTGGGGGACTAGCGGGGACGAGCAGTACTTC. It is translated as CASSWGTSGDEQYF.

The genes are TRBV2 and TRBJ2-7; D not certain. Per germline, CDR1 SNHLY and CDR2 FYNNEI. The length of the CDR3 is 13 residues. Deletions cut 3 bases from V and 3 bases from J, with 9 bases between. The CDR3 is CASSEAANYEQYF. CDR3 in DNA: TGTGCCAGCAGTGAGGCAGCTAACTACGAGCAGTACTTC. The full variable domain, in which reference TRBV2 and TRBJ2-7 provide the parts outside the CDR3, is EPEVTQTPSHQVTQMGQEVILRCVPISNHLYFYWYRQILGQKVEFLVSFYNNEISEKSEIFDDQFSVERPDGSNFTLKIRSTKLEDSAMYFCASSEAANYEQYFGPGTRLTVT.

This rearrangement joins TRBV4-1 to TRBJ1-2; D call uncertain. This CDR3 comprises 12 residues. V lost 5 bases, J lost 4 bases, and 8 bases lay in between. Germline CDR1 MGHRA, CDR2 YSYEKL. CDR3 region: CASSDLGYGYTF. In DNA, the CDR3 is TGCGCCAGCAGCGACTTGGGCTATGGCTACACCTTC.

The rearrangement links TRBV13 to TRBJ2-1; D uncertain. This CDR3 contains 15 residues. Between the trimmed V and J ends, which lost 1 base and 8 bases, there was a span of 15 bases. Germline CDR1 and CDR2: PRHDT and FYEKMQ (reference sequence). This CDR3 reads CASSLEMTPNDEQFF. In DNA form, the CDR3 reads TGTGCCAGCAGCTTAGAGATGACCCCCAACGATGAGCAGTTCTTC.

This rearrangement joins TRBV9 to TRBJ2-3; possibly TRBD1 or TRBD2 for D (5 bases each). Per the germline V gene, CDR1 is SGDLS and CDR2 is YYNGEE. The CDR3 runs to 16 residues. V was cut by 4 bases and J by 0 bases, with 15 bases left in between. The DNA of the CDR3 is TGTGCCAGCAGCATTTTAGGGACCGAAAGCACAGATACGCAGTATTTT. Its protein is CASSILGTESTDTQYF.

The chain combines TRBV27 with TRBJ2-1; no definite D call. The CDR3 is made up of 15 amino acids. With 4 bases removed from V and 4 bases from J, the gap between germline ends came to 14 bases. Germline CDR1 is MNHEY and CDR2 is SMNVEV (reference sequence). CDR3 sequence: CASSSRALSYNEQFF. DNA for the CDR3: TGTGCCAGCAGTTCCAGAGCCCTAAGTTACAATGAGCAGTTCTTC.

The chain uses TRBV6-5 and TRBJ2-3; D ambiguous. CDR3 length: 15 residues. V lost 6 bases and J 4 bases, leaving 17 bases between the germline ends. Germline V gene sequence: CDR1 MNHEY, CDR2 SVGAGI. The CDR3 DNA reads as TGTGCCAGCAGCCCTAGTGAAGGTTTAGCAGATACGCAGTATTTT. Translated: CASSPSEGLADTQYF.

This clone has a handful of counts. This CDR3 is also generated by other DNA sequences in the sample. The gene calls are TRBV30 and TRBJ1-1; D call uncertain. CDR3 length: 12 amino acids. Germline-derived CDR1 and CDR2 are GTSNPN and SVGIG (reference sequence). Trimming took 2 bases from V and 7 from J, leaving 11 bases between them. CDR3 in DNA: TGTGCCTGGAGTTTCGGGAGTGATGAAGCTTTCTTT. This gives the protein CAWSFGSDEAFF.

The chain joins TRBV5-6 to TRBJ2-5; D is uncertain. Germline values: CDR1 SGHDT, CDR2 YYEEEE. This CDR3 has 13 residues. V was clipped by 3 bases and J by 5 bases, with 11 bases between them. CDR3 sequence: CASSYVVGETQYF. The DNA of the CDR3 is TGTGCCAGCAGCTATGTGGTCGGGGAGACCCAGTACTTC.

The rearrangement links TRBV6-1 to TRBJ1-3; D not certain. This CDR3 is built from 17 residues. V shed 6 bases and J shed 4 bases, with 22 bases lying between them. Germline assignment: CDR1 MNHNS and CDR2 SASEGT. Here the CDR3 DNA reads TGTGCCAGCAGCGAACTAATTGCCGGGTTGGGGGGAAACACCATATATTTT. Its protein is CASSELIAGLGGNTIYF.

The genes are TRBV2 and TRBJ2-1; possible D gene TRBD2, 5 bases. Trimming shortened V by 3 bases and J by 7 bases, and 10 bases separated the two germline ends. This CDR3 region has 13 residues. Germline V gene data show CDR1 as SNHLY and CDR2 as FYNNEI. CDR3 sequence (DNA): TGTGCCAGCAGTGATTGGTCGGGAAATGAGCAGTTCTTC. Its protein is CASSDWSGNEQFF.

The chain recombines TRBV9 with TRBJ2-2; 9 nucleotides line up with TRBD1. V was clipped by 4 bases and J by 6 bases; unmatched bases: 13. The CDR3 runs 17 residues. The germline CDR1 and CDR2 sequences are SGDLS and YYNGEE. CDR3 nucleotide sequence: TGTGCCAGCAGCAGCCCGCGACGGACAGGGGTGGCCGGGGAGCTGTTTTTT. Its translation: CASSSPRRTGVAGELFF.

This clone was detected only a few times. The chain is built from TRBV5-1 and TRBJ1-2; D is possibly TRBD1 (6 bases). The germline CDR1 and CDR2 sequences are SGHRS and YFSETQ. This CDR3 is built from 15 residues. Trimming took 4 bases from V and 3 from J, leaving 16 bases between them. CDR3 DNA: TGCGCCAGCAGCGGCGCCTTGGGGGGCGACTATGGCTACACCTTC. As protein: CASSGALGGDYGYTF.

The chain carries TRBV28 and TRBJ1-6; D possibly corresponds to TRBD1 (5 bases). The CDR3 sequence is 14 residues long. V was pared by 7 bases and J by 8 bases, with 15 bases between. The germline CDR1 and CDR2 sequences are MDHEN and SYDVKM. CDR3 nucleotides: TGTGCCAGCACCTTGGGGACGGAGTATTCACCCCTCCACTTT. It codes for CASTLGTEYSPLHF.

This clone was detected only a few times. The CDR3 sequence is CATSREGVSGEAFF. The CDR3 nucleotides are TGTGCCACCAGCAGAGAAGGGGTGTCTGGTGAAGCTTTCTTT. The chain carries TRBV15 and TRBJ1-1; tentatively, D is TRBD1 (5 bases). Trimming took off 0 bases at V and 7 bases at J, with 12 bases between the two ends. CDR3 length equals 14 residues. The germline gives CDR1 LNHNV, CDR2 YYDKDF (reference sequence). The full variable domain, in which reference TRBV15 and TRBJ1-1 provide the parts outside the CDR3, is DAMVIQNPRYQVTQFGKPVTLSCSQTLNHNVMYWYQQKSSQAPKLLFHYYDKDFNNEADTPDNFQSRRPNTSFCFLDIRSPGLGDTAMYLCATSREGVSGEAFFGQGTRLTVV.

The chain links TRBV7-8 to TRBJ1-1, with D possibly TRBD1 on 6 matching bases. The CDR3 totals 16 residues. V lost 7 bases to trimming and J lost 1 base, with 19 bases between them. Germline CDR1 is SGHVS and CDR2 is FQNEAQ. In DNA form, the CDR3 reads TGTGCCAGCAATGCGGGGGCTCGGATTCGGAACACTGAAGCTTTCTTT. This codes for CASNAGARIRNTEAFF.